This T cell receptor (beta chain) appears in the sequencing data of a study of monozygotic twins with cystic fibrosis. General study results and limits: Shared CDR3 numbers were not associated with age, concordance or severity.

The repertoire was sequenced with immunoSEQ multiplex PCR; TCRdb's copy has only in-frame clones and lacks some. This repertoire shows roughly 29,000 clones, around four fifths found once; its top ten account for approximately 0.88%. The table lists this clone with a count of one. The antigen is undetermined. V was pared by 4 bases and J by 7 bases, with 12 bases between. CDR3 length equals 13 residues. Germline V gene sequence: CDR1 SGHDT, CDR2 YYEEEE. This sequence was found in a girl aged 2-10 years with cystic fibrosis. V usage is TRBV5-6 and J usage is TRBJ2-1; D remains unclear. The specimen was blood. CDR3 sequence (DNA): TGTGCCAGCAGCCACACTTTGGGGAATGAGCAGTTCTTC. Its protein is CASSHTLGNEQFF.